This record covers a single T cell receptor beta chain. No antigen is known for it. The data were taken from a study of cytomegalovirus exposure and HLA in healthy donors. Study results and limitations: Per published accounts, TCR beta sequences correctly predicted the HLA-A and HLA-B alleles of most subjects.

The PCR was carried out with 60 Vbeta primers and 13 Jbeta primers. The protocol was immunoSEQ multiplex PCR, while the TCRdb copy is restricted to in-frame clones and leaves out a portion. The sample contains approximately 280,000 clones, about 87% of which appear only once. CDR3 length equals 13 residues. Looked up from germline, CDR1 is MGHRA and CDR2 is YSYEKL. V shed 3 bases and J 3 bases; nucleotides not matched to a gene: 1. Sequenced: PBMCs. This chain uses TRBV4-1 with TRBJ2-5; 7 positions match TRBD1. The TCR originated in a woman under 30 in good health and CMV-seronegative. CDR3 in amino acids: CASSQGTEETQYF. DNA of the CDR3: TGCGCCAGCAGCCAGGGGACAGAAGAGACCCAGTACTTC.